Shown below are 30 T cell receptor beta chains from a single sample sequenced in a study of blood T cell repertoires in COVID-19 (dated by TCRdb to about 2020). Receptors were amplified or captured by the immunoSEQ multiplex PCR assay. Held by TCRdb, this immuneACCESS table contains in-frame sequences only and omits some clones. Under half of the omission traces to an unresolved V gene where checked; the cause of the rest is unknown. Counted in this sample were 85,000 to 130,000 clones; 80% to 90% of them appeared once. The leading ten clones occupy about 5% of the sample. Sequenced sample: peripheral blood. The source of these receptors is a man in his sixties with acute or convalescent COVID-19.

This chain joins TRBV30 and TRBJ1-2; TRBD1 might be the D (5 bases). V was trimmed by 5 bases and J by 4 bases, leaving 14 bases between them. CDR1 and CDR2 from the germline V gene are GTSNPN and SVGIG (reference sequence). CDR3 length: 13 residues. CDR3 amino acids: CAWSPQDTYGYTF. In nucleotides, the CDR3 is TGTGCCTGGTCGCCCCAGGACACCTATGGCTACACCTTC. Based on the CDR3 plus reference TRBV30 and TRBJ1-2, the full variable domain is SQTIHQWPATLVQPVGSPLSLECTVEGTSNPNLYWYRQAAGRGLQLLFYSVGIGQISSEVPQNLSASRPQDRQFILSSKKLLLSDSGFYLCAWSPQDTYGYTFGSGTRLTVV.

CDR3 nucleotide sequence: TGTGCCAGCAGTCCTCGTGGGGGGGGAGAGACCCAGTACTTC. It translates to CASSPRGGGETQYF. The chain carries TRBV11-2 and TRBJ2-5; 7 nucleotides line up with TRBD2. V was pared by 6 bases and J by 4 bases, with 8 bases of the junction left unmatched. This CDR3 spans 14 amino acids. Per germline, CDR1 SGHAT and CDR2 FQNNGV.

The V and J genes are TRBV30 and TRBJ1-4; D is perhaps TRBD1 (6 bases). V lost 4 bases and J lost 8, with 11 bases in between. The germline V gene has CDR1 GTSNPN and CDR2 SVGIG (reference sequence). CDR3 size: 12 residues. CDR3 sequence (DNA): TGTGCCTGGAACAGGGTTGAAGAAAAACTGTTTTTT. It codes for CAWNRVEEKLFF.

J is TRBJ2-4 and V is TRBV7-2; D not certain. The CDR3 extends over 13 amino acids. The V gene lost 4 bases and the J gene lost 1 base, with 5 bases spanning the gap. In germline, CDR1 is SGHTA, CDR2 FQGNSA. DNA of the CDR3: TGTGCCAGCAGCTCCGAGGCCAAAAACATTCAGTACTTC. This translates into CASSSEAKNIQYF. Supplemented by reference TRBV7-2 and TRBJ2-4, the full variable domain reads GAGVSQSPSNKVTEKGKDVELRCDPISGHTALYWYRQSLGQGLEFLIYFQGNSAPDKSGLPSDRFSAERTGGSVSTLTIQRTQQEDSAVYLCASSSEAKNIQYFGAGTRLSVL.

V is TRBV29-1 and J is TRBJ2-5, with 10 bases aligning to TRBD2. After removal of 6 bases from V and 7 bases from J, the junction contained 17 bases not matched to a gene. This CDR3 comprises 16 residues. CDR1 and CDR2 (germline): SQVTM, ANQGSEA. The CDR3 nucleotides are TGCAGCGTGAACAGGACTAGCGGACCCCCCAGGGGGACCCAGTACTTC. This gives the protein CSVNRTSGPPRGTQYF.

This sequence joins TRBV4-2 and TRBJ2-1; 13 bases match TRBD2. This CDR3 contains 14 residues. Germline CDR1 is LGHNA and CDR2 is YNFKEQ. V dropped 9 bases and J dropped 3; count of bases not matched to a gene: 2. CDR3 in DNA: TGTGCCAGTAGGACTAGCGGGAGCTACAATGAGCAGTTCTTC. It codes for CASRTSGSYNEQFF.

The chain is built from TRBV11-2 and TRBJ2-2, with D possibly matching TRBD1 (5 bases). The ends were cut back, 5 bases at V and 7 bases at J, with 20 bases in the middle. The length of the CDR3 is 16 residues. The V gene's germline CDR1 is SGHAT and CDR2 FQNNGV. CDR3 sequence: CASSVAGHPKDGELFF. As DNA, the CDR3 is TGTGCCAGCAGCGTAGCCGGACACCCTAAGGACGGGGAGCTGTTTTTT. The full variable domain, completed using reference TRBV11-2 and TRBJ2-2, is EAGVAQSPRYKIIEKRQSVAFWCNPISGHATLYWYQQILGQGPKLLIQFQNNGVVDDSQLPKDRFSAERLKGVDSTLKIQPAKLEDSAVYLCASSVAGHPKDGELFFGEGSRLTVL.

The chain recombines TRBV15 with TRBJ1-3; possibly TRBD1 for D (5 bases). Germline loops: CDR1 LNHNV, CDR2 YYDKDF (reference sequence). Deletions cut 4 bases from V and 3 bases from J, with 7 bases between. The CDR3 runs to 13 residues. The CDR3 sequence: CATSIQGGNTIYF. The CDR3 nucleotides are TGTGCCACCAGCATTCAGGGTGGAAACACCATATATTTT.

The CDR3 nucleotides are TGTGCCAGTAGTATCTACAGCTCCGTAAACACCATATATTTT. Its translation: CASSIYSSVNTIYF. The chain links TRBV19 to TRBJ1-3, with no clear D. The CDR3 loop spans 14 amino acids. V lost 3 bases, J lost 6 bases, and 12 bases lay in between. Germline V gene sequence: CDR1 LNHDA, CDR2 SQIVND (reference sequence).

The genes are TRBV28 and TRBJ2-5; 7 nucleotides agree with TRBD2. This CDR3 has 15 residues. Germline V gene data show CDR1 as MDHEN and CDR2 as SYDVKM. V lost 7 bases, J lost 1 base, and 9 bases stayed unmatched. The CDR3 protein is CASNLPLALQETQYF. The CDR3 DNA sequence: TGTGCCAGCAACCTTCCACTAGCGCTCCAAGAGACCCAGTACTTC.

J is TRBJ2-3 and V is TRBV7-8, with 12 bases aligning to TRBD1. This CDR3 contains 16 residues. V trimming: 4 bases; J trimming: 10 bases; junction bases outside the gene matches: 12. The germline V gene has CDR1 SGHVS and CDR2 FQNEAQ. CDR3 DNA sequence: TGTGCCAGCAGCTCGGGGACAGGGGGCTACACCTATCCGCAGTATTTT. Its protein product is CASSSGTGGYTYPQYF.

The chain's CDR3 is CASSFQGTDTQYF. The CDR3 nucleotides read TGTGCCAGCAGTTTCCAGGGCACAGATACGCAGTATTTT. V is TRBV28 and J is TRBJ2-3; unclear D gene. V gave up 3 bases and J gave up 1 base, with 5 bases separating them. The CDR3 has 13 residues. Germline V gene sequence: CDR1 MDHEN, CDR2 SYDVKM.

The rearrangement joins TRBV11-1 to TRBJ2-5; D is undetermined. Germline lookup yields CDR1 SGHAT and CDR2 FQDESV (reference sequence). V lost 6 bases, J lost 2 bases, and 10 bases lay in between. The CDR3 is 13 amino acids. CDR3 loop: CASRPARQETQYF. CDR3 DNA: TGTGCCAGCAGGCCTGCCAGGCAAGAGACCCAGTACTTC. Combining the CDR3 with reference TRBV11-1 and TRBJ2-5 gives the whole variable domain EAEVAQSPRYKITEKSQAVAFWCDPISGHATLYWYRQILGQGPELLVQFQDESVVDDSQLPKDRFSAERLKGVDSTLKIQPAELGDSAMYLCASRPARQETQYFGPGTRLLVL.

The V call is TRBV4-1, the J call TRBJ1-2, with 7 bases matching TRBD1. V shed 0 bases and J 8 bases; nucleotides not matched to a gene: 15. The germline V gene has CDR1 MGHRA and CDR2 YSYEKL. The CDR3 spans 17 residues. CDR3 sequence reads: CASSQDETGTYGRGYTF. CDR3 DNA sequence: TGCGCCAGCAGCCAAGATGAGACAGGGACTTACGGCAGAGGCTACACCTTC.

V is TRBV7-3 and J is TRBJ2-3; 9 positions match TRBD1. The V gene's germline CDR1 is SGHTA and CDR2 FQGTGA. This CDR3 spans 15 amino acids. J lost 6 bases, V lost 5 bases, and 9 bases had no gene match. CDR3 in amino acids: CASSRRQGVLDTQYF. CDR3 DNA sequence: TGTGCCAGCAGCCGGCGACAGGGGGTCCTGGATACGCAGTATTTT.

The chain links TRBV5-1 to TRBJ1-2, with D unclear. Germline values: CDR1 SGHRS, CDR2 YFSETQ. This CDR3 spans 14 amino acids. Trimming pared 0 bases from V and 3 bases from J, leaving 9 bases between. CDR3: CASSLVGQDYGYTF. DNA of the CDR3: TGCGCCAGCAGCTTGGTTGGGCAGGACTATGGCTACACCTTC. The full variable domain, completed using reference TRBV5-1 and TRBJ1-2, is KAGVTQTPRYLIKTRGQQVTLSCSPISGHRSVSWYQQTPGQGLQFLFEYFSETQRNKGNFPGRFSGRQFSNSRSEMNVSTLELGDSALYLCASSLVGQDYGYTFGSGTRLTVV.

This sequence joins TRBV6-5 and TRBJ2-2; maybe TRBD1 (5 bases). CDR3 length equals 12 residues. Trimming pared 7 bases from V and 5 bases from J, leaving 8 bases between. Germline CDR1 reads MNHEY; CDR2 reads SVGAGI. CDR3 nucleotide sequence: TGTGCCAGCATTAGGGGAACCGGGGAGCTGTTTTTT. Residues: CASIRGTGELFF.

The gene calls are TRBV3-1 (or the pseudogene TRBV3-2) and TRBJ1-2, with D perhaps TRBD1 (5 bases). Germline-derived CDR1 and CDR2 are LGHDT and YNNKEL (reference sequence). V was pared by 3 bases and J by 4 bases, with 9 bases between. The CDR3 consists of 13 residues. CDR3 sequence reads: CASSHDSPYGYTF. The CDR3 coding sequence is TGTGCCAGCAGCCACGACAGCCCCTATGGCTACACCTTC.

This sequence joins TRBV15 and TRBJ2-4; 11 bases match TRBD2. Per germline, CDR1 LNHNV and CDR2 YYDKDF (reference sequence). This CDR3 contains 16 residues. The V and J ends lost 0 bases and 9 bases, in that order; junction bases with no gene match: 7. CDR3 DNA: TGTGCCACCAGCAGAGATGCTAGCGGGGGGCATGGCATTCAGTACTTC. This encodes CATSRDASGGHGIQYF.

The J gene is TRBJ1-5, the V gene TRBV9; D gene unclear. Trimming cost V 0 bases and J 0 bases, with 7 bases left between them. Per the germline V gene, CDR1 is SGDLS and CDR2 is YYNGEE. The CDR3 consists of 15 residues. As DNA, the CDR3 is TGTGCCAGCAGCGTAGGTAGCAATAGCAATCAGCCCCAGCATTTT. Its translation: CASSVGSNSNQPQHF.

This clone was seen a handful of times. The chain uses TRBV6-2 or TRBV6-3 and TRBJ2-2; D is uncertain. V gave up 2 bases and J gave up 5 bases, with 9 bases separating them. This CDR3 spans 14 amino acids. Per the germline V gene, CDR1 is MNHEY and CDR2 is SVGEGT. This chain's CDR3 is CASSYDGLTGELFF. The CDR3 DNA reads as TGTGCCAGCAGTTACGATGGGCTAACCGGGGAGCTGTTTTTT.

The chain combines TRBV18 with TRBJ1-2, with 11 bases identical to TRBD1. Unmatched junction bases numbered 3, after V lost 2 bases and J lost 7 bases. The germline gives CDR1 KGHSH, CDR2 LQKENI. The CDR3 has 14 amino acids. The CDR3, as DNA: TGTGCCAGCTCACCAACGGGACAGGGGGTTGGCTACACCTTC. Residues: CASSPTGQGVGYTF.

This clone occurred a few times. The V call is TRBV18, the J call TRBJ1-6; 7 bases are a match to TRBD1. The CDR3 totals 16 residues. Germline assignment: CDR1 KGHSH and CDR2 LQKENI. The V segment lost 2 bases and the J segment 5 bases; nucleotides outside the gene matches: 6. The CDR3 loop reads CASSPTTGLNNSPLHF. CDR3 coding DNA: TGTGCCAGCTCACCAACGACAGGGCTAAATAATTCACCCCTCCACTTT.

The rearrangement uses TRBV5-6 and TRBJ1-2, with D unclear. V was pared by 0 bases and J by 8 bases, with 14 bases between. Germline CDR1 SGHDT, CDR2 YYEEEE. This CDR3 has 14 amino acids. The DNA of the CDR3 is TGTGCCAGCAGCTTGGGGCAGGAGGCGCGCGGCTACACCTTC. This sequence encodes CASSLGQEARGYTF. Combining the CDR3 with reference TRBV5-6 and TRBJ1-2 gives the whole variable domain DAGVTQSPTHLIKTRGQQVTLRCSPKSGHDTVSWYQQALGQGPQFIFQYYEEEERQRGNFPDRFSGHQFPNYSSELNVNALLLGDSALYLCASSLGQEARGYTFGSGTRLTVV.

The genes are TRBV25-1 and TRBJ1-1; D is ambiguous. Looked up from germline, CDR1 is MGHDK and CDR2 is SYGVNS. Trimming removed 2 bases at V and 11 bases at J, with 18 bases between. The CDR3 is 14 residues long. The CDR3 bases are TGTGCCAGCAGTGAAAGATCTGTCGGTTCGCGGGCTTTCTTT. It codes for CASSERSVGSRAFF.

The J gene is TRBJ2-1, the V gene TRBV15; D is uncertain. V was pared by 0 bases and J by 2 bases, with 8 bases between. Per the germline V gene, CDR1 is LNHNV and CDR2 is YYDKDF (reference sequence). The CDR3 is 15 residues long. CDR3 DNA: TGTGCCACCAGCAGAGATCCAGGAACCTACAATGAGCAGTTCTTC. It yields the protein CATSRDPGTYNEQFF.

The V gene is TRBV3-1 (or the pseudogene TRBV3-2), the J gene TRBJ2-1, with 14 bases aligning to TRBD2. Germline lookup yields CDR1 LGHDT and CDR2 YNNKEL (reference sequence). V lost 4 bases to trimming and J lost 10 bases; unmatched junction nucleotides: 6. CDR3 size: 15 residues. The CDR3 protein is CASSRGLAGVGEQFF. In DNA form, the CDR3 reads TGTGCCAGCAGCCGGGGACTAGCGGGAGTCGGAGAGCAGTTCTTC.

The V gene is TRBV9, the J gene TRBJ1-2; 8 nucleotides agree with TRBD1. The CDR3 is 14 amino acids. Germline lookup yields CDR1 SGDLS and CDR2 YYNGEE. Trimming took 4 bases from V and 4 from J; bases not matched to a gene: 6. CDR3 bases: TGTGCCAGCAGCCCGGACAGGGCCTTCTATGGCTACACCTTC. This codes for CASSPDRAFYGYTF.

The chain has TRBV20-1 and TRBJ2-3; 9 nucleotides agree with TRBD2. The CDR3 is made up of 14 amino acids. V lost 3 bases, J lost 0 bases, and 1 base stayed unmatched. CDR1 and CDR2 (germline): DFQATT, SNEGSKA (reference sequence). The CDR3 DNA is TGCAGTGCTAGTGGACTAGCGAGCACAGATACGCAGTATTTT. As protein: CSASGLASTDTQYF.

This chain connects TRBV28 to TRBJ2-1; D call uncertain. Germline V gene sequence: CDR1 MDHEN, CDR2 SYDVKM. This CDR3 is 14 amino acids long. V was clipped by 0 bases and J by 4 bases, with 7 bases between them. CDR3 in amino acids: CASSLWSQYNEQFF. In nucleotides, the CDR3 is TGTGCCAGCAGTTTATGGTCACAGTACAATGAGCAGTTCTTC.